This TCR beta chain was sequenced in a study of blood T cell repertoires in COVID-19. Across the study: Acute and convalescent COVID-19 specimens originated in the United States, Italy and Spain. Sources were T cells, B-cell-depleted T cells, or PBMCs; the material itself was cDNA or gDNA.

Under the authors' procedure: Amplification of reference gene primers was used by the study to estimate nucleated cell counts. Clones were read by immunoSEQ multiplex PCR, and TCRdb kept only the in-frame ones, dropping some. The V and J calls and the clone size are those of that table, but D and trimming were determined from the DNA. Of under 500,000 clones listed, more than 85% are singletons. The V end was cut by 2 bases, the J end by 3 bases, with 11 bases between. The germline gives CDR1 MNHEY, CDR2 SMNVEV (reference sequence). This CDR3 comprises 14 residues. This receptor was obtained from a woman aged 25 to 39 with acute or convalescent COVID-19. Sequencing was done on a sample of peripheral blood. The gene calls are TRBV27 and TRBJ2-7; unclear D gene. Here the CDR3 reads CASSLRGHIYEQYF. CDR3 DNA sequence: TGTGCCAGCAGTTTAAGAGGTCACATCTACGAGCAGTACTTC.